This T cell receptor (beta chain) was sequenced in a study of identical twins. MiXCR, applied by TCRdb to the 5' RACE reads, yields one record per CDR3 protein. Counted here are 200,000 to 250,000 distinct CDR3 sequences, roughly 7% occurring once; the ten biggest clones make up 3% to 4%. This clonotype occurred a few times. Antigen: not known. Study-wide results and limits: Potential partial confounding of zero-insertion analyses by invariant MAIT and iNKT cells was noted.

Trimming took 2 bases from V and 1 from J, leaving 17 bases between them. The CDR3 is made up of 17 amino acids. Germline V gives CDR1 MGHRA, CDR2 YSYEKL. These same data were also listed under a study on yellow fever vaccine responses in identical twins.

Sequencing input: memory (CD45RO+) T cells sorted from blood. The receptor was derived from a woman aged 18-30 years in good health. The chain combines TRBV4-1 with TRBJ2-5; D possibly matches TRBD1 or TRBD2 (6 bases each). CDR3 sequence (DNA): TGCGCCAGCAGCCAATCTGACGTCGGGGGCCCCCAAGAGACCCAGTACTTC. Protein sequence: CASSQSDVGGPQETQYF.